These 17 T cell receptor beta chains share one sample of origin, sequenced in a study of cytomegalovirus exposure and HLA in healthy donors. Researchers ran the PCR with 60 Vbeta and 13 Jbeta primers. TCRdb keeps only in-frame clones here, not all; method: immunoSEQ multiplex PCR. The sample table includes approximately 120,000 clones. Material: PBMCs. These receptors were taken from a man younger than 45 in good health and CMV-seronegative.

The V call is TRBV7-9, the J call TRBJ2-1; TRBD2 matches at 9 bases. CDR3 length: 14 residues. Per germline, CDR1 SEHNR and CDR2 FQNEAQ (reference sequence). V shed 5 bases, J shed 8 bases, and the junction held 7 bases outside the gene matches. The CDR3 is CASSISGRGDEQFF. The DNA of the CDR3 is TGTGCCAGCAGCATTAGCGGGAGAGGCGATGAGCAGTTCTTC.

The chain couples TRBV30 to TRBJ2-5, with D possibly TRBD2 on 5 matching bases. The J call is uncertain, as TRBJ2-7 better fits the DNA end. Per the germline V gene, CDR1 is GTSNPN and CDR2 is SVGIG (reference sequence). The CDR3 spans 13 residues. DNA for the CDR3: TGTGCCTGGAGTGTTGGGAGCTCCTACGAGCAGTACTTC. This translates into CAWSVGSSYEQYF.

This chain connects TRBV19 to TRBJ2-3; 9 bases match TRBD2. The CDR3 spans 16 residues. V gave up 3 bases and J gave up 2 bases; unmatched junction bases: 6. Per the germline V gene, CDR1 is LNHDA and CDR2 is SQIVND (reference sequence). CDR3 sequence: CASSMAGGPSTDTQYF. CDR3 sequence (DNA): TGTGCCAGTAGTATGGCGGGAGGGCCGTCCACAGATACGCAGTATTTT.

This chain links TRBV20-1 with TRBJ1-1; D unresolved. The germline gives CDR1 DFQATT, CDR2 SNEGSKA (reference sequence). The CDR3 totals 10 residues. The CDR3 loop reads CIPRDTEAFF. Written as DNA, the CDR3 is TGCATCCCGCGAGACACTGAAGCTTTCTTT.

The gene calls are TRBV2 and TRBJ2-1; D uncertain. The CDR3 is 12 amino acids. V dropped 7 bases and J dropped 8 bases, with 12 bases sitting between them. Germline values: CDR1 SNHLY, CDR2 FYNNEI. The CDR3 sequence is CASTPAGYEQFF. CDR3 nucleotides: TGTGCCAGCACCCCAGCAGGATATGAGCAGTTCTTC.

This chain joins TRBV27 and TRBJ1-4, with no clear D. The CDR3 is made up of 14 amino acids. Looked up from germline, CDR1 is MNHEY and CDR2 is SMNVEV (reference sequence). V lost 6 bases to trimming and J lost 3 bases, with 11 bases between them. The DNA for the CDR3 is TGTGCCAGCAGCCGGAGTGGAGCTAATGAAAAACTGTTTTTT. It specifies CASSRSGANEKLFF.

The rearrangement links TRBV2 to TRBJ2-7, with D perhaps TRBD1 (6 bases). V dropped 8 bases and J dropped 2 bases, with 10 bases sitting between them. This CDR3 is built from 12 residues. Per the germline V gene, CDR1 is SNHLY and CDR2 is FYNNEI. DNA for the CDR3: TGTGCCAGCCACAGGGCCCCCTACGAGCAGTACTTC. It is translated as CASHRAPYEQYF. Supplemented by reference TRBV2 and TRBJ2-7, the full variable domain reads EPEVTQTPSHQVTQMGQEVILRCVPISNHLYFYWYRQILGQKVEFLVSFYNNEISEKSEIFDDQFSVERPDGSNFTLKIRSTKLEDSAMYFCASHRAPYEQYFGPGTRLTVT.

CDR3 amino acids: CASSFSLDQPQHF. DNA for the CDR3: TGCGCCAGCAGCTTTTCTCTCGATCAGCCCCAGCATTTT. The chain is built from TRBV5-1 and TRBJ1-5, with no clear D. Deletions cut 2 bases from V and 5 bases from J, with 8 bases between. Germline assignment: CDR1 SGHRS and CDR2 YFSETQ. CDR3 length equals 13 residues.

The chain couples TRBV28 to TRBJ2-5; TRBD2 matches at 11 bases. This CDR3 is 17 amino acids long. V gave up 6 bases and J gave up 5 bases; unmatched junction bases: 14. CDR1 and CDR2 (germline): MDHEN, SYDVKM. For the CDR3, the DNA is TGTGCCAGCAGCCAACCCGCTAGCGGGAGGTCCGGGGAGACCCAGTACTTC. Protein product: CASSQPASGRSGETQYF.

This rearrangement joins TRBV27 to TRBJ1-2, with a weak D call TRBD1 (6 bases). The CDR3 is 15 residues long. Germline CDR1 MNHEY, CDR2 SMNVEV (reference sequence). The V and J ends lost 2 bases and 1 base respectively, with 11 bases between them. CDR3 protein: CASSLTGHDNYGYTF. As DNA, the CDR3 is TGTGCCAGCAGTTTAACGGGACACGATAACTATGGCTACACCTTC.

The rearrangement joins TRBV28 to TRBJ2-3, with D perhaps TRBD2 (6 bases). Germline-derived CDR1 and CDR2 are MDHEN and SYDVKM. This CDR3 is 15 amino acids long. V lost 2 bases, J lost 4 bases, and 13 bases lay in between. DNA of the CDR3: TGTGCCAGCAGTTTACTAGCGAGTTTTTCAGATACGCAGTATTTT. Its translation is CASSLLASFSDTQYF.

Regarding this clone: An end of the junction differs from the germline gene, which may be a read error. This sequence joins TRBV29-1 and TRBJ2-3; perhaps TRBD2 as D (5 bases). The CDR3 is made up of 15 amino acids. The germline gives CDR1 SQVTM, CDR2 ANQGSEA. Here the CDR3 reads CSVEGPRDGADTQYF. The CDR3 nucleotides are TGCAGCGTCGAAGGACCCCGAGACGGGGCAGATACGCAGTATTTT.

The genes are TRBV5-8 and TRBJ2-5; perhaps TRBD2 as D (5 bases). The CDR3 is made up of 10 amino acids. Germline V CDR1 and CDR2: SGHTS, YDEGEE. Trimming shortened V by 7 bases and J by 7 bases, and 8 bases separated the two germline ends. This CDR3 reads CASPAGTQYF. DNA of the CDR3: TGTGCCAGCCCGGCGGGGACCCAGTACTTC.

The chain joins TRBV4-3 to TRBJ1-1; D gene ambiguous. The CDR3 is 14 amino acids. Germline values: CDR1 LGHNA, CDR2 YSLEER. Deletions cut 0 bases from V and 1 base from J, with 6 bases between. The CDR3 DNA is TGCGCCAGCAGCCAAGACCCCAGGAACACTGAAGCTTTCTTT. Translation: CASSQDPRNTEAFF.

V usage is TRBV7-9 and J usage is TRBJ1-3, with D possibly TRBD1 on 5 matching bases. The CDR3 covers 14 residues. In germline, CDR1 is SEHNR, CDR2 FQNEAQ (reference sequence). The V and J ends lost 1 base and 4 bases respectively, with 8 bases between them. CDR3 DNA: TGTGCCAGCAGCTTAGGGGGGGACGGAAACACCATATATTTT. Protein sequence: CASSLGGDGNTIYF. The variable domain in full, completed from reference TRBV7-9 and TRBJ1-3, reads DTGVSQNPRHKITKRGQNVTFRCDPISEHNRLYWYRQTLGQGPEFLTYFQNEAQLEKSRLLSDRFSAERPKGSFSTLEIQRTEQGDSAMYLCASSLGGDGNTIYFGEGSWLTVV.

This chain connects TRBV5-1 to TRBJ2-5; D perhaps matches TRBD2 (6 bases). The CDR3 totals 14 residues. CDR1 and CDR2 from the germline V gene are SGHRS and YFSETQ. V was clipped by 4 bases and J by 5 bases, with 15 bases between them. The CDR3: CASSNQGAGETQYF. The CDR3 DNA reads TGCGCCAGCAGCAACCAGGGCGCGGGGGAGACCCAGTACTTC.

The rearrangement links TRBV5-1 to TRBJ2-3; 9 positions agree with TRBD1. The trim removed 4 bases at V and 3 bases at J, leaving 9 bases unmatched. There are 16 residues in the CDR3. Germline CDR1 reads SGHRS; CDR2 reads YFSETQ. In nucleotides, the CDR3 is TGCGCCAGCAGCCCCACCCCGGACAGGGGAACAGATACGCAGTATTTT. Amino acids: CASSPTPDRGTDTQYF.